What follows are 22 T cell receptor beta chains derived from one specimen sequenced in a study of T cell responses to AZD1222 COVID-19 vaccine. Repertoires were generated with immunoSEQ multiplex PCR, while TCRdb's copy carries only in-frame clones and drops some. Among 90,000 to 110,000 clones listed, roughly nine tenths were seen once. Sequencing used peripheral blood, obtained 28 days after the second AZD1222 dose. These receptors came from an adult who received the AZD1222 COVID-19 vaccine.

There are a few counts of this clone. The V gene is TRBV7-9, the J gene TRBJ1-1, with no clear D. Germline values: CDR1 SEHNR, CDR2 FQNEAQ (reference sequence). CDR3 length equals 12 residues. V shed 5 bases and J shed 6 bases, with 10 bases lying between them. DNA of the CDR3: TGTGCCAGCAGCCCGAGGGCCGCTGAAGCTTTCTTT. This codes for CASSPRAAEAFF.

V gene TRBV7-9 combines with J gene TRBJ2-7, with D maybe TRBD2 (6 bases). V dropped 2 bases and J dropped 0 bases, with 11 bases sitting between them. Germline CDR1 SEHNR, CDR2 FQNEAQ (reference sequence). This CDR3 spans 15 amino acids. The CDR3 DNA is TGTGCCAGCAGCTTAATTGGGACTGCCTCCTACGAGCAGTACTTC. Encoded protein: CASSLIGTASYEQYF.

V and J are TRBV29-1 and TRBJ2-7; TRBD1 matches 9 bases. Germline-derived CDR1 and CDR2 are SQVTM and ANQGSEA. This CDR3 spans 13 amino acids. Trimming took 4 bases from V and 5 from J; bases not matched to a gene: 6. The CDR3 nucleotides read TGCAGCGTTGTCGGACAGGGGAAGGACGAGCAGTACTTC. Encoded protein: CSVVGQGKDEQYF.

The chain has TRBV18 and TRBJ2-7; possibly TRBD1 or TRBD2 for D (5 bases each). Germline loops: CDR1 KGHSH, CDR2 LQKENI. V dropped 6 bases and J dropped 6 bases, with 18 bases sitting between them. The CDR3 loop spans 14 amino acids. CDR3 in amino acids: CASSSGTDRSEQYF. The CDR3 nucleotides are TGTGCCAGCTCCTCCGGGACGGATCGGAGCGAGCAGTACTTC. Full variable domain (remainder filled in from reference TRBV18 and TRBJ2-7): NAGVMQNPRHLVRRRGQEARLRCSPMKGHSHVYWYRQLPEEGLKFMVYLQKENIIDESGMPKERFSAEFPKEGPSILRIQQVVRGDSAAYFCASSSGTDRSEQYFGPGTRLTVT.

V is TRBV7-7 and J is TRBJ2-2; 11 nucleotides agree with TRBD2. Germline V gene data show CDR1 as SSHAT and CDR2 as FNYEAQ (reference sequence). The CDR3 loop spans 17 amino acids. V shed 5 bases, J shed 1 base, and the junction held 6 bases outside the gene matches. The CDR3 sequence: CASSAGTSGWNTGELFF. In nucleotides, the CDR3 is TGTGCCAGCAGCGCCGGGACTAGCGGATGGAACACCGGGGAGCTGTTTTTT.

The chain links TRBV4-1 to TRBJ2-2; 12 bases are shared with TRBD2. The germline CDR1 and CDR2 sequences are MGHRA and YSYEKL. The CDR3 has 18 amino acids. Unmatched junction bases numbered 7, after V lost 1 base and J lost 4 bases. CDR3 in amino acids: CASSQVASGRVGTGELFF. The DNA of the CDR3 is TGCGCCAGCAGCCAAGTGGCTAGCGGGAGGGTTGGCACCGGGGAGCTGTTTTTT.

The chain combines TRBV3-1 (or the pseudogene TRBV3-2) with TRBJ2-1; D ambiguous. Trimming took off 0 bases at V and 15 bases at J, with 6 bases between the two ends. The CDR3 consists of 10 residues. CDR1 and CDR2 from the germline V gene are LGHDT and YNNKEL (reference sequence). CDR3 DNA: TGTGCCAGCAGCCAAGATTGGCTGTTCTTC. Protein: CASSQDWLFF.

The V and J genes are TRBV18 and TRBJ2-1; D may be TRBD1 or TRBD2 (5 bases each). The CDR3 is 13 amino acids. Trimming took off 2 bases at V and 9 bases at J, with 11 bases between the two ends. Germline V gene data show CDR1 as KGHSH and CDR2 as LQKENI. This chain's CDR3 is CASSPGASREQFF. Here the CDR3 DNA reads TGTGCCAGCTCACCAGGGGCTAGCCGTGAGCAGTTCTTC.

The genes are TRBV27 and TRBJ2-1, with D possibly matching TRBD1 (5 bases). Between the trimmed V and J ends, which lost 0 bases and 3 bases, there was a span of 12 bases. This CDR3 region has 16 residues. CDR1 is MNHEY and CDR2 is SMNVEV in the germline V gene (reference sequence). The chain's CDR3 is CASSLSAGWIYNEQFF. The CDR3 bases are TGTGCCAGCAGTTTATCGGCAGGGTGGATCTACAATGAGCAGTTCTTC.

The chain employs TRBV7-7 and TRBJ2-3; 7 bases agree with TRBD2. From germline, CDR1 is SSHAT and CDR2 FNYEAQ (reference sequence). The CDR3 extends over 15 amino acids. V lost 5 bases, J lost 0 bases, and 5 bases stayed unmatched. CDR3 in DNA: TGTGCCAGCAGCAATAGCGGGTCTAGCACAGATACGCAGTATTTT. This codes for CASSNSGSSTDTQYF.

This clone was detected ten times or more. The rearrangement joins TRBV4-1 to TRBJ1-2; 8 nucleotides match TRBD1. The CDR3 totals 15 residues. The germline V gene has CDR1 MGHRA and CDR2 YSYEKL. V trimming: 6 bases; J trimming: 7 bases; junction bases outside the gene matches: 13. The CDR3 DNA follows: TGCGCCAGCAGGAGAGTAGGACAGGGAGAAAGTGGCTACACCTTC. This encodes CASRRVGQGESGYTF.

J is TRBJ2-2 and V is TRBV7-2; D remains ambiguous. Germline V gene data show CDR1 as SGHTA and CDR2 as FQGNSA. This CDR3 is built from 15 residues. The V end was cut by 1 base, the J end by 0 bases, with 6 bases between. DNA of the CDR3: TGTGCCAGCAGCTTAGACTTCGCGAACACCGGGGAGCTGTTTTTT. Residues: CASSLDFANTGELFF.

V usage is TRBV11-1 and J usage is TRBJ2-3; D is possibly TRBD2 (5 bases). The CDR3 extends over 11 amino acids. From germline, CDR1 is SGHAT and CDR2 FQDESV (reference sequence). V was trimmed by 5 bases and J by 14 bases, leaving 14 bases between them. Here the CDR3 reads CASSQAETVYF. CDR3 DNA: TGTGCCAGCAGCCAAGCGGAAACGGTGTATTTT.

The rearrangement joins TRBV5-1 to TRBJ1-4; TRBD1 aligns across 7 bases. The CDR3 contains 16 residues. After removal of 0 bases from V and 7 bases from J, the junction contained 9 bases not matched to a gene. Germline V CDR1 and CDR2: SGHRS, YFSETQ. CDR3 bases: TGCGCCAGCAGCTTGGCGACACAGGGGAATGGTGAAAAACTGTTTTTT. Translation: CASSLATQGNGEKLFF.

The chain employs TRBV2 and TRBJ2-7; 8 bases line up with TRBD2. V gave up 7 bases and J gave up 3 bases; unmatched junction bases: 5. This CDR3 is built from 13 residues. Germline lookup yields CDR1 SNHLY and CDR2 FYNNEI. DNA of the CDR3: TGTGCCAGCACTCGGACTAGCCGCTACGAGCAGTACTTC. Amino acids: CASTRTSRYEQYF.

The CDR3 reads CASKWGGRVSTDTQYF. As DNA, the CDR3 is TGTGCCAGCAAGTGGGGAGGGCGGGTCAGCACAGATACGCAGTATTTT. This chain links TRBV11-1 with TRBJ2-3; the match to TRBD2 covers 7 bases. The V gene's germline CDR1 is SGHAT and CDR2 FQDESV (reference sequence). The trim removed 7 bases at V and 0 bases at J, leaving 10 bases unmatched. This CDR3 spans 16 amino acids. Variable domain in full (rest from reference TRBV11-1 and TRBJ2-3): EAEVAQSPRYKITEKSQAVAFWCDPISGHATLYWYRQILGQGPELLVQFQDESVVDDSQLPKDRFSAERLKGVDSTLKIQPAELGDSAMYLCASKWGGRVSTDTQYFGPGTRLTVL.

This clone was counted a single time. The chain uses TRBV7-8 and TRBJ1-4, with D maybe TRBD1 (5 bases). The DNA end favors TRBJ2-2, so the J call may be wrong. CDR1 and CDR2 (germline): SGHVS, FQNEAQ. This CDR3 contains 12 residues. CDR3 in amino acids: CASSLGGQELFF. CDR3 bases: TGTGCCAGCAGTTTGGGCGGACAGGAGCTGTTTTTT.

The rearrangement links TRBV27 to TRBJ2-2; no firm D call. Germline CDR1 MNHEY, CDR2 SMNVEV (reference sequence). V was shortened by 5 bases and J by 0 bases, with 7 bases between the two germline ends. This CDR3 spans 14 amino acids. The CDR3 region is CASSLQTNTGELFF. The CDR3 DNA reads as TGTGCCAGCAGTCTCCAGACGAACACCGGGGAGCTGTTTTTT.

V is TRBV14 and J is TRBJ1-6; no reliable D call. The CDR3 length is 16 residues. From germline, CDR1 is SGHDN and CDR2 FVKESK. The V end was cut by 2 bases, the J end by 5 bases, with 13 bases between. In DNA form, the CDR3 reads TGTGCCAGCAGCCAACCAGCATGGCAGGATAATTCACCCCTCCACTTT. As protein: CASSQPAWQDNSPLHF.

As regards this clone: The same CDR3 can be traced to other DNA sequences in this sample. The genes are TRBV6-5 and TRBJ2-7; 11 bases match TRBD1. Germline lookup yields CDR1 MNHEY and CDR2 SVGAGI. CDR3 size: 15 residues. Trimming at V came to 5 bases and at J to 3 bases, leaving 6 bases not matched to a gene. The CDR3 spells CASSLTGTGGYEQYF. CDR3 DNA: TGTGCCAGCAGTCTAACCGGGACAGGGGGCTACGAGCAGTACTTC.

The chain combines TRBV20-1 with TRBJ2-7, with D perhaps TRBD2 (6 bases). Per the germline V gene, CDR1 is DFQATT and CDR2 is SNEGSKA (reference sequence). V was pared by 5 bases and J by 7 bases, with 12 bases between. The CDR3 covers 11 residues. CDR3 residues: CSAPGAGEQYF. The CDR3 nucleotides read TGCAGTGCTCCCGGGGCGGGGGAGCAGTACTTC.

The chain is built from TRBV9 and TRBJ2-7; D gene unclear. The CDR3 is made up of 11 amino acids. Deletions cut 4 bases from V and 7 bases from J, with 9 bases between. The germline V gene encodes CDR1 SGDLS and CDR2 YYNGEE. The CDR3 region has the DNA TGTGCCAGCAGCCTCCTGGGAGAGCAGTACTTC. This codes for CASSLLGEQYF.